The sequence of this T cell receptor beta chain was determined in a study of blood T cell repertoires in COVID-19. Study details: Material from acute and convalescent COVID-19 was sourced from the United States, Italy and Spain. Sources were T cells, B-cell-depleted T cells, or PBMCs; the material itself was cDNA or gDNA.

This clone has more than one count but fewer than ten. Original handling: How many nucleated cells were present was estimated from reference gene primer amplification. Clones were read by immunoSEQ multiplex PCR, and TCRdb kept only the in-frame ones, dropping some. Clonal size and the V and J genes are those of that table, whereas D and trimming came from the DNA. The sample holds a few hundred thousand clones, 80% to 85% seen once. CDR1 and CDR2 (germline): MNHEY, SVGAGI. J gave up 0 bases and V 8 bases, and 6 bases lay outside the gene matches. The CDR3 runs to 15 residues. Sample: peripheral blood. V is TRBV6-5 and J is TRBJ2-2; 7 nucleotides line up with TRBD2. This clonotype originated in a man aged 55 to 70 with acute or convalescent COVID-19. The DNA of the CDR3 is TGTGCCAGCCGGCTAGCGGTCGCGAACACCGGGGAGCTGTTTTTT. It encodes CASRLAVANTGELFF.